This TCR beta chain was sequenced in a study of T cells in Graves' hyperthyroidism and ophthalmopathy (dated by TCRdb to between 2018 and 2020). For the wider study: Peripheral blood was sampled at the time of initial diagnosis, prior to any treatment. According to the paper, TCR Vbeta CDR3 sequencing was carried out on over 130 peripheral blood samples, which came from 40 to 45 ophthalmopathy, around 75 hyperthyroidism and about 17 progressor patients. To identify TCR V-J signatures that set the groups apart, the researchers used a discovery cohort of about a hundred patients, made up of under 50 with Graves' ophthalmopathy and 57 with stable Graves' hyperthyroidism. For training and testing, the 100 patients in the discovery cohort were randomly divided in a 7:3 ratio. Once sampling was done, hyperthyroidism patients were given methimazole at a starting dose of 30 mg daily, whereas ophthalmopathy patients were given high-dose intravenous methylprednisolone. In six Graves' hyperthyroidism patients, the study also compared T-cell repertoires from thyroid tissue with T-cell repertoires from blood. Prospective prediction of ophthalmopathy was tested in an independent validation cohort consisting of roughly 20 hyperthyroidism patients and some 15 patients who later progressed to ophthalmopathy. Here is what the overall study found, with its caveats: No statistical method was used to fix the sample size in advance, and group allocation was not hidden from the investigators. Most expanded thyroid clonotypes (frequency above 0.001) were also detected in blood, a finding suggesting that blood repertoires may reflect thyroid immune responses. A 13 V-J signature model separated ophthalmopathy from stable hyperthyroidism, with roughly 88% sensitivity and approximately 81% specificity in cross-validation and 80%/75% in testing. During validation, the model predicted progression to ophthalmopathy a median of about 6.5 months ahead of onset, with around 65% sensitivity and under 85% specificity.

This clonotype was detected ten times or more. What this receptor recognizes is not known. One base away there is no much larger clone; base qualities are not given. Hyperthyroidism patients were newly diagnosed, had a disease duration of under 2 months, and were aged 18 to 65 years. The study excluded patients with uncontrolled infections, other autoimmune diseases, pregnancy or lactation. Diagnoses were based on clinical symptoms, serum thyroxine and TRAb, thyroid ultrasound and orbital computed tomography. Blood from progressor patients was collected at the time of first diagnosis with hyperthyroidism, before any ophthalmopathy symptoms had appeared. Ficoll-Paque density gradient centrifugation was used to isolate PBMCs from approximately 10 ml of fresh peripheral blood. Progressor patients were defined as those initially diagnosed with Graves' hyperthyroidism in whom ophthalmopathy developed during follow-up. Trizol reagent was used to extract total RNA, and RNA quality was then checked on an Agilent 2100 Bioanalyzer.

Taken from the germline V gene (reference sequence), the CDR1 and CDR2 loops are LGHDT and YNNKEL. Trimming takes 0 bases from V and 5 bases from J, and the germline ends sit 10 bases apart. From the cysteine up to the phenylalanine, the CDR3 has a length of 14 residues. This entry keeps only the CDR3 DNA: 42 bases, framed from base 1. The TCR beta CDR3 regions were amplified from the RNA transcripts. For the first round of RT-PCR on the TCR CDR3, the HTBI primer set was used together with the Qiagen OneStep RT-PCR kit. The libraries were constructed in a second round of multiplex PCR and then size-selected and purified. Paired-end sequencing of the libraries was performed with 100 bp reads on an Illumina HiSeq2000. Per the source publication's procedure: Raw data were processed with SOAPnuke, discarding reads with adapters, uncalled bases, mean Phred below 15, or no exact constant-primer or identifier match. High-quality paired reads were merged with COPE v1.2.5, and unique nucleotide sequences were defined as clonotypes. Clonotypes were aligned to IMGT TRBV, TRBD and TRBJ reference segments using MiTCR v1.1. The analysis was restricted to V-J combinations with a frequency above 0.0001, which together covered 99.2% of the repertoires. The TCS score was defined as F50 (clonal expansion) divided by E x V (chaos), with BLOSUM62-based TCRdist calculated between CDR3 peptides within each V-J. Welch's t-statistics and random forest reduced some 510 V-J features to 10 to 15, which were used in a naive Bayes classifier (R e1071). Starting from the raw public reads, TCRdb applied fastp trimming at Q25, assembled clones with MiXCR and retained in-frame beta chains. For every CDR3 protein sequence, its rows merge into one entry that carries the most common genes and DNA. Here the V and J calls rest on TCRdb's processing, not on the authors' analysis. This sample gives approximately 600,000 distinct CDR3 sequences in total; about 15% of them show up just once. Together, the top ten hold 4.5% to 6% of the sample.

This clonotype was obtained from a woman aged 25-40 years with Graves' hyperthyroidism that later progressed to Graves' ophthalmopathy. Material for sequencing was blood. The chain couples TRBV3-1 to TRBJ1-1, with a weak D call of TRBD1 (5 bases match). The CDR3 in this case is CASSQDGGGTEAFF. Here is the DNA: TGTGCCAGCAGCCAAGACGGGGGAGGAACTGAAGCTTTCTTT.